This T cell receptor (beta chain) derives from a study of glioma-infiltrating T cells. Study-level points and caveats: Tissue-blood divergence was below expectation in non-neoplastic patients, above in gliomas.

Details on this clonotype: Its antigen is unknown.

Using RNA template, CDR3s of TCR alpha and beta were amplified with iRepertoire arm-PCR. For one-step reverse transcription and amplification, about 90-450 ng of tissue mRNA or PBMC total RNA was used. In TCRdb, the multiplex PCR reads were re-called with MiXCR into one record per CDR3 protein. The sample holds 90,000 to 110,000 distinct CDR3 sequences, about 25% seen once. V was clipped by 0 bases and J by 0 bases, with 6 bases between them. The CDR3 runs to 14 residues. In germline, CDR1 is SGDLS, CDR2 YYNGEE. The chain uses TRBV9 and TRBJ1-1; D ambiguous. The source is a human donor with low-grade glioma or glioblastoma, undergoing nonglioma brain surgery, or in good health (not recorded which). The sequencing sample was made of glioma tissue, nonneoplastic brain tissue, or PBMCs (not recorded which). The DNA of the CDR3 is TGTGCCAGCAGCGTAGCCGCCCTGAACACTGAAGCTTTCTTT. Amino acids: CASSVAALNTEAFF.